This TCR beta chain came from a study of blood T cell repertoires in COVID-19. About the study: Italy, Spain and the United States were the sources of the convalescent and acute COVID-19 samples. In each case, the material was cDNA or gDNA derived from T cells, B-cell-depleted T cells, or PBMCs.

In the source study's methods: Reference gene primer amplification gave estimated nucleated cell counts. Measured with immunoSEQ multiplex PCR; TCRdb has only the in-frame clones, and not every one. V and J calls and clone size follow that table, whereas D and trimming were derived from the DNA. The table lists approximately 85,000 clones, roughly 90% of them singletons. This CDR3 is 17 amino acids long. Trimming removed 1 base at V and 3 bases at J, with 15 bases between. Germline CDR1 is SGHAT and CDR2 is FQNNGV. The clonotype was recovered from a man between 50 and 59 years old with active or convalescent COVID-19. This rearrangement joins TRBV11-2 to TRBJ1-4; D remains ambiguous. Material for sequencing was peripheral blood. The CDR3 region has the DNA TGTGCCAGCAGCTTAGGGGAGACAACTTTCGCTAATGAAAAACTGTTTTTT. Its translation is CASSLGETTFANEKLFF.